The 24 T cell receptor beta chains given below trace back to one sample, sequenced in a study of control samples from healthy donors and cancer patients (TCRdb year 2020). The library was generated by the immunoSEQ multiplex PCR assay. TCRdb took this table from immuneACCESS and kept in-frame rearrangements with V and J called. Such tables lack part of the clones; where checked against another copy, unresolved V genes explain under half of the gap, and the rest is unexplained. This sample holds 80,000 or so clones; 94% were observed only once. Roughly 6.1% of the sample goes to the ten largest clones. Specimen: blood. These receptors originate from a woman aged 40 to 50 in good health.

The chain combines TRBV28 with TRBJ1-5; TRBD1 might be the D (5 bases). Germline CDR1 reads MDHEN; CDR2 reads SYDVKM. V dropped 9 bases and J dropped 4 bases, with 19 bases sitting between them. This CDR3 spans 15 amino acids. CDR3 in amino acids: CASCSTGGGNQPQHF. The CDR3 DNA reads TGTGCCAGTTGCAGTACCGGGGGTGGGAATCAGCCCCAGCATTTT. The complete variable domain, with remaining parts taken from reference TRBV28 and TRBJ1-5, reads DVKVTQSSRYLVKRTGEKVFLECVQDMDHENMFWYRQDPGLGLRLIYFSYDVKMKEKGDIPEGYSVSREKKERFSLILESASTNQTSMYLCASCSTGGGNQPQHFGDGTRLSIL.

V usage is TRBV5-5 and J usage is TRBJ1-4; D is uncertain. The V end was cut by 3 bases, the J end by 7 bases, with 10 bases between. The CDR3 is 13 amino acids. From germline, CDR1 is SGHKS and CDR2 YYEKEE (reference sequence). The CDR3 region has the DNA TGTGCCAGCAGCTCGACGGTGGGTGAAAAACTGTTTTTT. Translated: CASSSTVGEKLFF. The full variable domain, with the rest looked up from reference TRBV5-5 and TRBJ1-4, is DAGVTQSPTHLIKTRGQQVTLRCSPISGHKSVSWYQQVLGQGPQFIFQYYEKEERGRGNFPDRFSARQFPNYSSELNVNALLLGDSALYLCASSSTVGEKLFFGSGTQLSVL.

This rearrangement joins TRBV2 to TRBJ1-1; weak D call: TRBD1 (5 bases). V was trimmed by 6 bases and J by 4 bases, leaving 15 bases between them. The CDR3 extends over 14 amino acids. Germline loops: CDR1 SNHLY, CDR2 FYNNEI. As DNA, the CDR3 is TGTGCCAGCAGCAGGGAGAAAGGGATCACTGAAGCTTTCTTT. This translates into CASSREKGITEAFF. Full variable domain (remainder filled in from reference TRBV2 and TRBJ1-1): EPEVTQTPSHQVTQMGQEVILRCVPISNHLYFYWYRQILGQKVEFLVSFYNNEISEKSEIFDDQFSVERPDGSNFTLKIRSTKLEDSAMYFCASSREKGITEAFFGQGTRLTVV.

This clone ranks as medium-sized. The chain carries TRBV15 and TRBJ2-1; TRBD2 aligns across 14 bases. This CDR3 has 17 residues. Germline V gene data show CDR1 as LNHNV and CDR2 as YYDKDF (reference sequence). Trimming cost V 0 bases and J 6 bases; bases outside gene matches: 4. The CDR3 region has the DNA TGTGCCACCAGCAGAGATTTAGGACTAGCGGGAGGCAATGAGCAGTTCTTC. It encodes CATSRDLGLAGGNEQFF.

Remarks on this clone: The sample holds other DNA sequences that translate to the same CDR3. CDR3 amino acids: CATTGRREWDTGELFF. In DNA, the CDR3 is TGTGCCACCACGGGTCGGCGGGAGTGGGACACCGGGGAGCTGTTTTTT. The V and J genes are TRBV19 and TRBJ2-2, with 7 bases identical to TRBD2. J was trimmed by 3 bases and V by 10 bases; bases with no gene match: 14. Germline V gene lookup returns CDR1 LNHDA and CDR2 SQIVND (reference sequence). This CDR3 comprises 16 residues. Using reference TRBV19 and TRBJ2-2 for the parts outside the CDR3, the full variable domain is DGGITQSPKYLFRKEGQNVTLSCEQNLNHDAMYWYRQDPGQGLRLIYYSQIVNDFQKGDIAEGYSVSREKKESFPLTVTSAQKNPTAFYLCATTGRREWDTGELFFGEGSRLTVL.

V usage is TRBV6-6 and J usage is TRBJ1-3, with a possible D match to TRBD1 (5 bases). Trimming cost V 5 bases and J 8 bases, with 10 bases left between them. The CDR3 has 12 amino acids. CDR1 is MNHNY, CDR2 SVGAGI, per germline (reference sequence). The CDR3 reads CASSTGGDTIYF. Here the CDR3 DNA reads TGTGCCAGCAGTACAGGCGGGGACACCATATATTTT.

The J gene is TRBJ1-3, the V gene TRBV5-1, with a weak D call TRBD1 (5 bases). V was trimmed by 5 bases and J by 0 bases, leaving 9 bases between them. The germline V gene has CDR1 SGHRS and CDR2 YFSETQ. The CDR3 spans 14 residues. The CDR3 spells CASSGGFSGNTIYF. For the CDR3, the DNA is TGCGCCAGCAGTGGGGGGTTCTCTGGAAACACCATATATTTT.

The rearrangement links TRBV18 to TRBJ2-3, with 7 bases matching TRBD1. CDR3 length: 16 amino acids. V trimming: 8 bases; J trimming: 2 bases; junction bases outside the gene matches: 13. Germline V gene sequence: CDR1 KGHSH, CDR2 LQKENI. CDR3 loop: CASALRPGQTTDTQYF. The CDR3 bases are TGTGCCAGCGCCCTAAGGCCGGGACAGACCACAGATACGCAGTATTTT.

The chain joins TRBV25-1 to TRBJ2-1; 9 nucleotides line up with TRBD2. Per germline, CDR1 MGHDK and CDR2 SYGVNS. The CDR3 consists of 17 residues. J gave up 8 bases and V 1 base, and 12 bases lay outside the gene matches. CDR3 region: CASSEWVWKREVHEQFF. The CDR3 bases are TGTGCCAGCAGTGAATGGGTCTGGAAGCGGGAGGTGCATGAGCAGTTCTTC. Combining the CDR3 with reference TRBV25-1 and TRBJ2-1 gives the whole variable domain EADIYQTPRYLVIGTGKKITLECSQTMGHDKMYWYQQDPGMELHLIHYSYGVNSTEKGDLSSESTVSRIRTEHFPLTLESARPSHTSQYLCASSEWVWKREVHEQFFGPGTRLTVL.

The genes are TRBV5-8 and TRBJ2-4, with 8 bases identical to TRBD1. V lost 4 bases, J lost 0 bases, and 6 bases stayed unmatched. The germline gives CDR1 SGHTS, CDR2 YDEGEE. CDR3 length: 16 amino acids. The CDR3 nucleotides read TGTGCCAGCAGCCTCCCCAGGGGGCTAGCCAAAAACATTCAGTACTTC. It codes for CASSLPRGLAKNIQYF.

The gene calls are TRBV3-1 (or the pseudogene TRBV3-2) and TRBJ1-3; 9 bases agree with TRBD1. V gave up 5 bases and J gave up 7 bases; unmatched junction bases: 12. The CDR3 has 16 amino acids. Germline V gives CDR1 LGHDT, CDR2 YNNKEL (reference sequence). The CDR3 coding sequence is TGTGCCAGCAGCTGCTGGGGACAGGGAGGACCCAACACCATATATTTT. Amino acid sequence: CASSCWGQGGPNTIYF.

The chain uses TRBV11-3 and TRBJ1-3, with D uncertain. CDR1 and CDR2 (germline): SGHNT, YENEEA. Deletions cut 5 bases from V and 0 bases from J, with 5 bases between. This CDR3 comprises 13 residues. For the CDR3, the DNA is TGTGCCAGCAGCCTGAGCTCTGGAAACACCATATATTTT. This gives the protein CASSLSSGNTIYF.

This rearrangement joins TRBV5-1 to TRBJ2-1, with TRBD1 identical over 10 bases. Trimming removed 4 bases from V and 4 bases from J; junction bases left unmatched: 8. This CDR3 comprises 16 residues. The germline V gene has CDR1 SGHRS and CDR2 YFSETQ. CDR3 amino acids: CASSERPGQGYNEQFF. Written as DNA, the CDR3 is TGCGCCAGCAGCGAAAGGCCGGGACAGGGGTACAATGAGCAGTTCTTC.

V gene TRBV4-1 combines with J gene TRBJ1-1; 10 nucleotides match TRBD1. The CDR3 is 16 amino acids. Germline V CDR1 and CDR2: MGHRA, YSYEKL. The trim removed 1 base at V and 4 bases at J, leaving 6 bases unmatched. CDR3 loop: CASSQVPGQGITEAFF. The CDR3 nucleotides read TGCGCCAGCAGCCAAGTCCCGGGACAGGGGATCACTGAAGCTTTCTTT.

V is TRBV19 and J is TRBJ2-1; D is unclear. Trimming shortened V by 3 bases and J by 0 bases, and 12 bases separated the two germline ends. Germline CDR1 LNHDA, CDR2 SQIVND (reference sequence). This CDR3 contains 16 residues. The CDR3 coding sequence is TGTGCCAGTAGTATCGCGACCCTGAGCTCCTACAATGAGCAGTTCTTC. Translated: CASSIATLSSYNEQFF.

The chain has TRBV30 and TRBJ1-4, with a tentative D call TRBD1 (6 bases). The CDR3 contains 14 residues. Trimming removed 4 bases at V and 8 bases at J, with 17 bases between. Germline V gene data show CDR1 as GTSNPN and CDR2 as SVGIG (reference sequence). The CDR3 sequence: CAWTERGGREKLFF. Here the CDR3 DNA reads TGTGCCTGGACTGAGAGGGGGGGAAGGGAAAAACTGTTTTTT.

V usage is TRBV4-3 and J usage is TRBJ2-7; D remains ambiguous. The CDR3 spans 13 residues. The V and J ends lost 1 base and 3 bases respectively, with 7 bases between them. Germline V gene data show CDR1 as LGHNA and CDR2 as YSLEER. The CDR3 DNA follows: TGCGCCAGCAGCCAAGCTCTCAACTACGAGCAGTACTTC. It codes for CASSQALNYEQYF.

The V gene is TRBV6-2 or TRBV6-3, the J gene TRBJ1-2, with TRBD1 identical over 8 bases. This CDR3 contains 15 residues. Trimming took 0 bases from V and 0 from J; bases not matched to a gene: 0. The germline V gene has CDR1 MNHEY and CDR2 SVGEGT. Here the CDR3 reads CASSYSTGANYGYTF. For the CDR3, the DNA is TGTGCCAGCAGTTACTCGACAGGGGCTAACTATGGCTACACCTTC.

The V gene is TRBV2, the J gene TRBJ2-7; possible D gene TRBD2, 6 bases. This CDR3 spans 13 amino acids. Trimming stripped 8 bases from V and 4 bases from J, with 15 bases between. Per the germline V gene, CDR1 is SNHLY and CDR2 is FYNNEI. CDR3 coding DNA: TGTGCCAGCGACGGAGGGACGGATTACGAGCAGTACTTC. Its translation is CASDGGTDYEQYF.

The chain couples TRBV10-3 to TRBJ2-3; 8 nucleotides align to TRBD1. Germline trimming cut 7 bases from V and 1 base from J; bases unmatched to any gene: 4. CDR3 length: 14 residues. The germline CDR1 and CDR2 sequences are ENHRY and SYGVKD. In nucleotides, the CDR3 is TGTGCCATCACCGGACAGGGCCGCACAGATACGCAGTATTTT. Translated: CAITGQGRTDTQYF.

This chain connects TRBV6-5 to TRBJ2-7; a weak D match, TRBD2 (5 bases). Germline V CDR1 and CDR2: MNHEY, SVGAGI. V was trimmed by 6 bases and J by 6 bases, leaving 15 bases between them. The CDR3 length is 13 residues. Here the CDR3 DNA reads TGTGCCAGCAGAGGGAGTTCCTTGGGCGAGCAGTACTTC. Protein: CASRGSSLGEQYF.

V and J are TRBV19 and TRBJ1-6; 7 nucleotides agree with TRBD1. The germline gives CDR1 LNHDA, CDR2 SQIVND (reference sequence). The CDR3 is 14 residues long. The V gene end was trimmed by 4 bases and the J gene end by 8 bases; junction bases not matched to a gene: 5. The CDR3 loop reads CASSRETGHSPLHF. The CDR3 nucleotides read TGTGCCAGTAGTAGGGAGACAGGGCATTCACCCCTCCACTTT.

The chain has TRBV5-1 and TRBJ2-7; TRBD1 aligns across 7 bases. Germline loops: CDR1 SGHRS, CDR2 YFSETQ. Losses at the gene ends were 0 bases for V and 5 bases for J; bases not matched to a gene: 5. This CDR3 spans 14 amino acids. This CDR3 is CASSLGTGANEQYF. CDR3 coding DNA: TGCGCCAGCAGCTTGGGAACAGGGGCCAACGAGCAGTACTTC.

The gene calls are TRBV29-1 and TRBJ2-1; 11 bases are a match to TRBD2. Germline V gives CDR1 SQVTM, CDR2 ANQGSEA. Trimming removed 2 bases from V and 7 bases from J; junction bases left unmatched: 4. The CDR3 contains 14 residues. DNA of the CDR3: TGCAGCGTTGAAACTAGCGGGAGAATGAATGAGCAGTTCTTC. Protein sequence: CSVETSGRMNEQFF.